These T cell receptor beta chains were read from a single sample in a study of CD8 T cells in ankylosing spondylitis. TCRdb re-called the 5' RACE reads with MiXCR, one entry per CDR3 protein. The data hold about 510,000 distinct CDR3 sequences, with about 5.7% observed a single time. Sequenced: blood, either unsorted or a sorted T cell fraction (not recorded which). The receptors were sampled from a male donor with ankylosing spondylitis. CDR3s include the opening cysteine and the closing phenylalanine or tryptophan. D genes are given only for firm matches. Clone size appears in some rows only: once, few, many, or a class for an expanded clone.

many | TRBJ2-1 | TRBV10-3 | . | TGTGCCATCGGGGGAGGTCAACTCAGCTCCTACAATGAGCAGTTCTTC | CAIGGGQLSSYNEQFF
many | TRBJ1-1 | TRBV12-3/TRBV12-4 | . | TGTGCCAGCAGACCAGCCCTCTGGGGCACTGAAGCTTTCTTT | CASRPALWGTEAFF
many | TRBJ2-3 | TRBV7-2 | . | TGTGCCAGCAGCTTAGCGACGGGGCTAGATACGCAGTATTTT | CASSLATGLDTQYF
many | TRBJ2-1 | TRBV29-1 | TRBD2 | TGCAGCGTTGAAGGTACCTATAGCGGGAGGAGTGGTGAGCAGTTCTTC | CSVEGTYSGRSGEQFF
. | TRBJ2-7 | TRBV11-1 | TRBD2 | TGTGCCAGCAGCACCTCAGGGGCCGGGACTAGCTCTCGTGGCGAGCAGTACTTC | CASSTSGAGTSSRGEQYF
many | TRBJ2-5 | TRBV5-1 | . | TGCGCCAGCAGCTTATACCTGTCGGGGGGCCAGGAGACCCAGTACTTC | CASSLYLSGGQETQYF
many | TRBJ2-1 | TRBV20-1 | TRBD2 | TGCAGTGCTAGCGGGGGGGACTACAATGAGCAGTTCTTC | CSASGGDYNEQFF
. | TRBJ1-2 | TRBV20-1 | . | TGCAGTGCTAGAGATCAGCCTAACTATGGCTACACCTTC | CSARDQPNYGYTF
many | TRBJ1-1 | TRBV7-2 | TRBD1 | TGTGCCAGCCGACTTAAAATTGGGACAGTTAACACTGAAGCTTTCTTT | CASRLKIGTVNTEAFF
many | TRBJ2-2 | TRBV18 | TRBD1 | TGTGCCAGCTCAACCCTGGACAGGGGGCTAACCGGGGAGCTGTTTTTT | CASSTLDRGLTGELFF
. | TRBJ2-5 | TRBV7-9 | . | TGTGCCAGCAGCTTAAGAAAACAGACGGAGACCCAGTACTTC | CASSLRKQTETQYF
many | TRBJ1-3 | TRBV7-8 | . | TGTGCCAGCAGCTTAGTTTGGACAGCTGGAAACACCATATATTTT | CASSLVWTAGNTIYF
many | TRBJ2-3 | TRBV5-1 | TRBD2 | TGCGCCAGCAGCTGGGGGACTAGCGGAGATAGCACAGATACGCAGTATTTT | CASSWGTSGDSTDTQYF
. | TRBJ2-3 | TRBV27 | TRBD2 | TGTGCCAGCAGCCCCACGGGGAGCGGGAGGGCCTATACGCAGTATTTT | CASSPTGSGRAYTQYF
few | TRBJ2-1 | TRBV11-2 | TRBD2 | TGTGCCAGCAGCTTAGATCCCCAAATTACTAGCGACAATGAGCAGTTCTTC | CASSLDPQITSDNEQFF
many | TRBJ2-5 | TRBV7-2 | . | TGTGCCAGCAGCTTAGACCAGCGAGGGACCCAGTACTTC | CASSLDQRGTQYF
many | TRBJ2-1 | TRBV5-1 | TRBD1 | TGCGCCAGCAGGGATTGGACAGGGAGCAATGAGCAGTTCTTC | CASRDWTGSNEQFF
many | TRBJ2-4 | TRBV4-1 | TRBD1 | TGCGCCAGCAGCCAATACGGGCTGACAGGGCTCAACATTCAGTACTTC | CASSQYGLTGLNIQYF
many | TRBJ1-2 | TRBV20-1 | . | TGCAGTGCTAGAGGGGGCTATGGCTACACCTTC | CSARGGYGYTF
many | TRBJ2-7 | TRBV29-1 | . | TGCAGCGTCGCCTGGACCGGAGACGAGCAGTACTTC | CSVAWTGDEQYF
many | TRBJ1-1 | TRBV5-6 | . | TGTGCCAGCAGCTACGGGCCAGAACACACTGAAGCTTTCTTT | CASSYGPEHTEAFF
many | TRBJ1-1 | TRBV4-2 | TRBD1 | TGTGCCAGCAGCCCCAGGGGGCGCGGGAGTTGGACTGAAGCTTTCTTT | CASSPRGRGSWTEAFF
. | TRBJ2-6 | TRBV30 | TRBD1 | TGTGCCTGGAGTAGTGCGGACAGGGTGGCTTTC | CAWSSADRVAF
few | TRBJ2-5 | TRBV20-1 | TRBD2 | TGCAGTGCTAGGGATCCTAGCGGGGGGAGTGAGACCCAGTACTTC | CSARDPSGGSETQYF
many | TRBJ1-2 | TRBV5-1 | . | TGCGCCAGCAGCTGGGACATCCCAGCTAACTATGGCTACACCTTC | CASSWDIPANYGYTF
many | TRBJ2-7 | TRBV5-6 | . | TGTGCCAGCAGCCCCGAGTCCACCTACGAGCAGTACTTC | CASSPESTYEQYF
many | TRBJ1-2 | TRBV27 | . | TGTGCCAGCAGTGCCATCGCGGGGGGCGGCTATGGCTACACCTTC | CASSAIAGGGYGYTF
many | TRBJ1-4 | TRBV6-1 | TRBD1 | TGTGCCAGCAGGACCAACAGGGGATCGGATGAAAAACTGTTTTTT | CASRTNRGSDEKLFF
once | TRBJ2-3 | TRBV10-1 | . | TGCGCCAGCAGTGAGTTGCAGTCCACAGATACGCAGTATTTT | CASSELQSTDTQYF
many | TRBJ2-7 | TRBV9 | TRBD1 | TGTGCCAGCAGCGTAGAAGGGACAGGGGATACTTACGAGCAGTACTTC | CASSVEGTGDTYEQYF
. | TRBJ1-6 | TRBV5-1 | . | TGCGCCAGCAGCTCTACCACACTAGGACCTTATTCACCCCTCCACTTT | CASSSTTLGPYSPLHF
many | TRBJ2-5 | TRBV20-1 | TRBD2 | TGCAGTGCTGAGCGGGGGGACCAAGAGACCCAGTACTTC | CSAERGDQETQYF
many | TRBJ1-2 | TRBV5-1 | . | TGCGCCAGCAGCTCGGACTCTTGGGTAGGCTATGGCTACACCTTC | CASSSDSWVGYGYTF
many | TRBJ1-1 | TRBV5-1 | . | TGCGCCAGCAGCTTACAGGGACCTGAGTACACTGAAGCTTTCTTT | CASSLQGPEYTEAFF
many | TRBJ1-6 | TRBV4-3 | . | TGCGCCAGCAGCCAAGAAACCCACTATAATTCACCCCTCCACTTT | CASSQETHYNSPLHF
many | TRBJ1-1 | TRBV15 | . | TGTGCCACCAGCAGAGATCGTTCGTCTGAAGCTTTCTTT | CATSRDRSSEAFF
many | TRBJ2-1 | TRBV20-1 | . | TGCAGTGCTAGACTCTCTAGCGCAAGCTCCTACAATGAGCAGTTCTTC | CSARLSSASSYNEQFF
many | TRBJ2-3 | TRBV7-9 | TRBD2 | TGTGCCAGCAGCTTAAGACTAGCGGGTACAGATACGCAGTATTTT | CASSLRLAGTDTQYF
many | TRBJ2-7 | TRBV11-2 | . | TGTGCCAGCAGCTTAGCAGGGAGGTGGTACGAGCAGTACTTC | CASSLAGRWYEQYF
many | TRBJ2-3 | TRBV5-5 | . | TGTGCCAGCAGCTTGGCCCGCACAGATACGCAGTATTTT | CASSLARTDTQYF
few | TRBJ1-6 | TRBV7-3 | . | TGTGCCAGCAGCTTAATTTCCGATTCACCCCTCCACTTT | CASSLISDSPLHF
many | TRBJ1-4 | TRBV6-1 | . | TGTGCCAGCACCGAGGCACGGCATGAAAAACTGTTTTTT | CASTEARHEKLFF
many | TRBJ1-2 | TRBV11-2 | TRBD1 | TGTGCCAGCAGCTCAAGCCCCTCGGGACAGGGGGCCCCCGGCTATGGCTACACCTTC | CASSSSPSGQGAPGYGYTF
many | TRBJ1-5 | TRBV5-6 | TRBD1 | TGTGCCAGCAGCTCGTCAGGGGGCCCGAGCAATCAGCCCCAGCATTTT | CASSSSGGPSNQPQHF
many | TRBJ1-1 | TRBV28 | TRBD1 | TGTGCCAGCAGTTCGCGGGGGACAGTGAACACTGAAGCTTTCTTT | CASSSRGTVNTEAFF
many | TRBJ2-3 | TRBV28 | . | TGTGCCAGCAGTTTGAGGGAGACCGGCACAGATACGCAGTATTTT | CASSLRETGTDTQYF
. | TRBJ2-1 | TRBV20-1 | TRBD2 | TGCAGTGGCTGGGAGACTAGCGGGAGGAATGAGCAGTTCTTC | CSGWETSGRNEQFF
many | TRBJ2-2 | TRBV10-3 | TRBD2 | TGTGCCACTCGGACTAGCGGGGCGCCCACCGGGGAGCTGTTTTTT | CATRTSGAPTGELFF
many | TRBJ1-2 | TRBV7-8 | . | TGTGCCAGCAGCTTGGACGGGACACTAGGGGCTGGCTACACCTTC | CASSLDGTLGAGYTF
. | TRBJ2-5 | TRBV2 | . | TGTGCCAGCAGTTTCGACAGATACCAAGAGACCCAGTACTTC | CASSFDRYQETQYF
few | TRBJ2-7 | TRBV28 | TRBD2 | TGTGCCAGCAGTTTCACTAGCGGGGGTCGCTACGAGCAGTACTTC | CASSFTSGGRYEQYF
few | TRBJ1-2 | TRBV5-5 | . | TGTGCCAGCACCACGAACGGAAACTATGGCTACACCTTC | CASTTNGNYGYTF
. | TRBJ2-7 | TRBV6-2/TRBV6-3 | . | TGTGCCAGCAGGGAGTCACAGGGAAGGAGCTACGACCAGTACTTC | CASRESQGRSYDQYF
. | TRBJ1-3 | TRBV28 | TRBD1 | TGTGCCAGCAGACGGAGCAGGGGGCCCGGAAACACCATATATTTT | CASRRSRGPGNTIYF
many | TRBJ1-5 | TRBV4-3 | TRBD1 | TGCGCCAGCAGCCCCACGACAGGGAGGGATCAGCCCCAGCATTTT | CASSPTTGRDQPQHF
many | TRBJ2-1 | TRBV7-2 | . | TGTGCCAGCAGCTTAAGAGGGGGATGGGACGGAAAGTTCTTC | CASSLRGGWDGKFF
many | TRBJ1-5 | TRBV20-1 | TRBD1 | TGCAGTGCTAGAGACCGGGACAGGGCATGGCCCCAGCATTTT | CSARDRDRAWPQHF
many | TRBJ2-7 | TRBV10-2 | TRBD1 | TGCGCCAGCAGTGAGTCGGCGGACAGGGGGCTATACGAGCAGTACTTC | CASSESADRGLYEQYF
many | TRBJ1-1 | TRBV19 | TRBD1 | TGTGCCAGTAAACTGGGACAGCGGGCCACTGAAGCTTTCTTT | CASKLGQRATEAFF
many | TRBJ1-2 | TRBV4-2 | . | TGTGCCAGCAGCCAAGCGTATATATCCGAGGGACTAAACTATGGCTACACCTTC | CASSQAYISEGLNYGYTF